This is a list of T cell receptor beta chains from one sample in a study of OX40 agonist ivuxolimab in advanced cancers. Profiled with immunoSEQ multiplex PCR; TCRdb holds only in-frame clones, not every one. The sample yields almost 85,000 clones, roughly 89% seen once. The material sequenced was CD4+ or CD8+ T cells sorted from blood, taken in a trial of the OX40 agonist ivuxolimab. The receptors shown here come from an adult with an advanced solid tumor such as melanoma, head and neck, liver or kidney cancer. The CDR3 runs from the conserved cysteine through the conserved F or W. The order of the fields is J gene, clone size, V gene, D gene, CDR3 DNA, CDR3 protein. D genes are given only for firm matches. Part of the rows lack a size; the others show once, few, many or a class for expanded clones.

>TRBJ2-7|.|TRBV27|TRBD2
TGTGCCAGCAGTTCGAAAATCCCCCGATCATCCGGGACTACCGTCTCCTACGAGCAGTACTTC
CASSSKIPRSSGTTVSYEQYF
>TRBJ2-3|.|TRBV29-1|.
TGCAGCGTTTTTCCCGGGGCGGCCACAGATACGCAGTATTTT
CSVFPGAATDTQYF
>TRBJ2-3|.|TRBV10-2|TRBD1
TGCGCCAGCAGCTTCGGACAGGGAGGCACAGATACGCAGTATTTT
CASSFGQGGTDTQYF
>TRBJ2-3|.|TRBV9|.
TGTGCCAGCAGCCCTCGGGGCAGCTACACAGATACGCAGTATTTT
CASSPRGSYTDTQYF
>TRBJ2-5|.|TRBV10-3|TRBD2
TGTGCCATCGAACGGGAGGGCCTTGGGGAGACCCAGTACTTC
CAIEREGLGETQYF
>TRBJ2-5|.|TRBV6-4|.
TGTGCCAGCAGTGATGGTCGAGAGACCCAGTACTTC
CASSDGRETQYF
>TRBJ1-2|.|TRBV7-9|.
TGTGCCAGCAGCTCCTCCGGCGTTGGCTACACCTTC
CASSSSGVGYTF
>TRBJ2-7|few|TRBV5-1|.
TGCGCCAGCAGCTTGGAGGGGGGACCCTCCTACGAGCAGTACTTC
CASSLEGGPSYEQYF
>TRBJ1-4|.|TRBV14|.
TGTGCCAGCAGCCATCGCGGGGCGGGTGAAAAACTGTTTTTT
CASSHRGAGEKLFF
>TRBJ2-7|.|TRBV19|TRBD1
TGTGCCAGTAGTTCGACAGGGGGCACCTACGAGCAGTACTTC
CASSSTGGTYEQYF